This T cell receptor beta chain was obtained from a study of tumor-infiltrating lymphocytes in localized non-small cell lung cancer. Germline-derived CDR1 and CDR2 are ENHRY and SYGVKD. The CDR3 runs 14 residues. Trimming left V 0 bases short and J 0 bases short, with 3 bases between. Only in-frame clones appear in the TCRdb table, and some are missing; sequencing was by immunoSEQ multiplex PCR. This table holds 15,000 to 20,000 clones, 73% found once. Source material: lung tumor tissue. The genes are TRBV10-3 and TRBJ1-3, with no clear D. This receptor was taken from a human donor with non-small cell lung cancer. The CDR3 here is CAISESTSGNTIYF. CDR3 sequence (DNA): TGTGCCATCAGTGAGTCGACCTCTGGAAACACCATATATTTT.